The 15 T cell receptor beta chains below were found in one sample sequenced in a study of T cells after yellow fever vaccination. TCRdb reprocessed the 5' RACE reads via MiXCR and lists one record per CDR3 protein. The top ten hold 11% to 15% of the sample, which has almost 600,000 distinct CDR3 sequences, around an eighth seen once. This specimen was PBMCs, taken on the day of the yellow fever booster vaccination. These receptors originate from a man younger than 40 who received the YFV17D yellow fever vaccine.

V gene TRBV19 combines with J gene TRBJ1-6; tentatively, D is TRBD1 (6 bases). The CDR3 runs 17 residues. V lost 0 bases and J lost 3, with 12 bases in between. The germline V gene encodes CDR1 LNHDA and CDR2 SQIVND (reference sequence). CDR3 coding DNA: TGTGCCAGTAGTATAGATCCGGGACACCGCTATAATTCACCCCTCCACTTT. Protein sequence: CASSIDPGHRYNSPLHF.

The chain is built from TRBV7-8 and TRBJ2-7; 12 bases match TRBD2. Germline loops: CDR1 SGHVS, CDR2 FQNEAQ. With 5 bases clipped from V and 2 bases from J, the junction kept 4 bases outside the gene matches. There are 15 residues in the CDR3. The CDR3 DNA reads as TGTGCCAGCAGCGAACGGACTAGCGGGACCTACGAGCAGTACTTC. This encodes CASSERTSGTYEQYF. The entire variable domain, with the rest obtained from reference TRBV7-8 and TRBJ2-7, is as follows: GAGVSQSPRYKVAKRGQDVALRCDPISGHVSLFWYQQALGQGPEFLTYFQNEAQLDKSGLPSDRFFAERPEGSVSTLKIQRTQQEDSAVYLCASSERTSGTYEQYFGPGTRLTVT.

The rearrangement joins TRBV20-1 to TRBJ1-2; TRBD1 aligns across 7 bases. Trimming at V came to 1 base and at J to 5 bases, leaving 22 bases not matched to a gene. Germline lookup yields CDR1 DFQATT and CDR2 SNEGSKA (reference sequence). The CDR3 length is 19 residues. The CDR3 nucleotides read TGCAGTGCTAGAGTCGATAGGATTGGACAGGCAAGCTGGGGATATGGCTACACCTTC. The encoded protein is CSARVDRIGQASWGYGYTF.

This clonotype was detected many times. This sequence joins TRBV12-3 or TRBV12-4 and TRBJ1-5; D is unresolved. The germline V and J ends were trimmed by 5 bases and 0 bases, with 5 bases remaining between them. CDR3 size: 13 residues. The CDR3 protein is CASSPNSNQPQHF. The CDR3 DNA reads as TGTGCCAGCAGTCCTAATAGCAATCAGCCCCAGCATTTT.

The chain is built from TRBV20-1 and TRBJ2-3, with TRBD2 matching 12 bases. Germline V gene sequence: CDR1 DFQATT, CDR2 SNEGSKA (reference sequence). V lost 8 bases and J lost 3; bases outside the gene matches: 3. The CDR3 spans 13 residues. The DNA of the CDR3 is TGCAGTAGACTAGCGGGAGATACAGATACGCAGTATTTT. Translated, it gives CSRLAGDTDTQYF.

The V gene is TRBV29-1, the J gene TRBJ2-5, with 7 bases fitting TRBD2. The germline gives CDR1 SQVTM, CDR2 ANQGSEA. The CDR3 has 13 residues. Germline trimming cut 7 bases from V and 0 bases from J; bases unmatched to any gene: 5. CDR3 nucleotide sequence: TGCAGCGCTTGGGGGGGGTACCAAGAGACCCAGTACTTC. Its translation: CSAWGGYQETQYF.

This clonotype came up a few times. V is TRBV20-1 and J is TRBJ2-7; D unclear. Trimming shortened V by 6 bases and J by 1 base, and 10 bases separated the two germline ends. Per germline, CDR1 DFQATT and CDR2 SNEGSKA (reference sequence). CDR3 size: 12 residues. This CDR3 reads CSAEASSYEQYF. The CDR3 nucleotides are TGCAGTGCCGAGGCCAGTTCCTACGAGCAGTACTTC.

In its sample, this clonotype was seen a few times. The CDR3 DNA reads TGCAGTGCTAGAAAAGGTAGCGGGAGCAGCGAGCAGTACTTC. Residues: CSARKGSGSSEQYF. The chain is built from TRBV20-1 and TRBJ2-7; 9 bases are a match to TRBD2. Germline assignment: CDR1 DFQATT and CDR2 SNEGSKA (reference sequence). CDR3 length: 14 amino acids. Germline trimming cut 2 bases from V and 6 bases from J; bases unmatched to any gene: 8.

The chain employs TRBV2 and TRBJ2-7, with a possible D match to TRBD1 (5 bases). Germline V lookup: CDR1 SNHLY, CDR2 FYNNEI. Trimming took 3 bases from V and 2 from J, leaving 11 bases between them. CDR3 length equals 14 residues. The CDR3 sequence: CASSDSDRPYEQYF. As DNA, the CDR3 is TGTGCCAGCAGTGACAGTGACAGACCCTACGAGCAGTACTTC.

This clonotype was seen a few times. J is TRBJ2-3 and V is TRBV7-3; unclear D gene. V lost 5 bases to trimming and J lost 0 bases, with 21 bases between them. Germline V gene sequence: CDR1 SGHTA, CDR2 FQGTGA. This CDR3 spans 18 amino acids. CDR3 region: CASSPLLELFRSTDTQYF. Written as DNA, the CDR3 is TGTGCCAGCAGCCCCCTCTTGGAGTTATTCAGAAGCACAGATACGCAGTATTTT.

The chain employs TRBV7-9 and TRBJ2-1; TRBD2 matches 10 bases. V was clipped by 2 bases and J by 5 bases; unmatched bases: 3. CDR3 length equals 15 residues. Germline V gives CDR1 SEHNR, CDR2 FQNEAQ (reference sequence). The CDR3 DNA sequence: TGTGCCAGCAGCTTACAAGCGGGAGGGAACAATGAGCAGTTCTTC. This gives the protein CASSLQAGGNNEQFF.

The chain is built from TRBV2 and TRBJ2-7, with a possible D match to TRBD1 (5 bases). Per germline, CDR1 SNHLY and CDR2 FYNNEI. The CDR3 loop spans 14 amino acids. Trimming pared 4 bases from V and 2 bases from J, leaving 12 bases between. The CDR3: CASSVPNRTYEQYF. The CDR3 DNA sequence: TGTGCCAGCAGTGTTCCCAACAGGACCTACGAGCAGTACTTC.

This clonotype was picked up a small number of times. The V and J genes are TRBV27 and TRBJ2-1, with D possibly being TRBD1 (5 bases). Looked up from germline, CDR1 is MNHEY and CDR2 is SMNVEV (reference sequence). The length of the CDR3 is 15 residues. Trimming removed 5 bases from V and 2 bases from J, with 13 bases in between. The CDR3 DNA is TGTGCCAGCAGTGCCCAGGGTACAGCCTACAATGAGCAGTTCTTC. Protein product: CASSAQGTAYNEQFF.

This clonotype was recorded only once. The J gene is TRBJ2-2, the V gene TRBV27; no clear D. CDR3 length: 15 residues. The germline V gene has CDR1 MNHEY and CDR2 SMNVEV (reference sequence). V was shortened by 4 bases and J by 3 bases, with 12 bases between the two germline ends. The CDR3 region is CASSSRIRDTGELFF. CDR3 nucleotides: TGTGCCAGCAGTTCGCGAATTCGGGACACCGGGGAGCTGTTTTTT.

J is TRBJ2-7 and V is TRBV29-1, with 8 bases aligning to TRBD2. The CDR3 loop spans 13 amino acids. Per the germline V gene, CDR1 is SQVTM and CDR2 is ANQGSEA. The junction had 2 bases not matched to a gene; V was cut back by 4 bases and J by 0 bases. CDR3 coding DNA: TGCAGCGTTGTAGCGGGGAGCTCCTACGAGCAGTACTTC. Encoded protein: CSVVAGSSYEQYF.